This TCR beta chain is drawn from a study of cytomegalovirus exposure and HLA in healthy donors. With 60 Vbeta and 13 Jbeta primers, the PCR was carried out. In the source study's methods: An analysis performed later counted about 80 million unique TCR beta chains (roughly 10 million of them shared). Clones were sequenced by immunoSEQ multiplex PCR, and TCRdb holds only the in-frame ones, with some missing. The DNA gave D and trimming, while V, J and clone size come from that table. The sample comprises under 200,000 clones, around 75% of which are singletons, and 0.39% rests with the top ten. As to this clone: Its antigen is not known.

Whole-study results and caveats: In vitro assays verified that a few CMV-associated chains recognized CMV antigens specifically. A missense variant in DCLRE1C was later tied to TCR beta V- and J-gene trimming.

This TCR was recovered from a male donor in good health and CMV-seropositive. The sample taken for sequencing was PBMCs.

This CDR3 reads CSGGQGFNTGELFF. The CDR3 DNA is TGCAGCGGGGGACAGGGATTTAACACCGGGGAGCTGTTTTTT. The chain is built from TRBV29-1 and TRBJ2-2, with 9 bases identical to TRBD1. This CDR3 is built from 14 residues. With 7 bases clipped from V and 2 bases from J, the junction kept 5 bases outside the gene matches. In germline, CDR1 is SQVTM, CDR2 ANQGSEA.